Listed here are 20 T cell receptor beta chains from one sample, sequenced in a study of T-cell memory formation after mild COVID-19. Each CDR3 protein gets one entry after TCRdb re-called the 5' RACE reads with MiXCR. Of some 54,000 distinct CDR3 sequences in the sample, over 7.5% were seen once. The sequenced sample consisted of PBMCs or a T cell subset sorted from them (not recorded which). These receptors came from a man younger than 35 who had mild COVID-19 (a few samples of this study predate the infection). Cell type and time point are not known.

The chain recombines TRBV12-3 or TRBV12-4 with TRBJ1-1, with 8 bases aligning to TRBD1. The CDR3 length is 14 residues. J gave up 5 bases and V 3 bases, and 5 bases lay outside the gene matches. The CDR3 DNA sequence: TGTGCCAGCAGTTTTAGGGACAGGAGGACTGAAGCTTTCTTT. The encoded protein is CASSFRDRRTEAFF.

The chain is built from TRBV4-3 and TRBJ2-3; TRBD1 matches 8 bases. The germline V gene encodes CDR1 LGHNA and CDR2 YSLEER. The length of the CDR3 is 15 residues. V lost 5 bases to trimming and J lost 9 bases; unmatched junction nucleotides: 13. Written as DNA, the CDR3 is TGCGCCAGCAGCTCCTTGGACAGGGAGACACGGACGCAGTATTTT. Protein sequence: CASSSLDRETRTQYF.

The chain employs TRBV27 and TRBJ1-6, with D unclear. CDR3 size: 14 residues. The germline gives CDR1 MNHEY, CDR2 SMNVEV (reference sequence). V dropped 6 bases and J dropped 14 bases, with 20 bases sitting between them. CDR3 sequence: CASSLQYSVSALHF. DNA of the CDR3: TGTGCCAGCAGCTTACAGTATTCGGTCAGCGCCCTCCACTTT.

This clonotype was found a few times. The chain combines TRBV7-2 with TRBJ2-1, with D possibly being TRBD1 or TRBD2 (5 bases each). The CDR3 extends over 14 amino acids. The germline V and J ends were trimmed by 5 bases and 7 bases, with 15 bases remaining between them. In germline, CDR1 is SGHTA, CDR2 FQGNSA. The CDR3, as DNA: TGTGCCAGCAGCCGAGGGGAGCTCTTGAATGAGCAGTTCTTC. Translated: CASSRGELLNEQFF.

In this sample, this clonotype turned up a few times. This chain joins TRBV5-1 and TRBJ2-5, with 8 bases aligning to TRBD1. After removal of 4 bases from V and 3 bases from J, the junction contained 2 bases not matched to a gene. Germline lookup yields CDR1 SGHRS and CDR2 YFSETQ. The CDR3 consists of 13 residues. The CDR3 spells CASSTTGEETQYF. The CDR3 DNA reads TGCGCCAGCAGCACGACAGGGGAAGAGACCCAGTACTTC.

In this sample, this clonotype turned up many times. DNA for the CDR3: TGTGCCATCAGTGAGCCGGGGACAGACACTTATGGCTACACCTTC. Its protein product is CAISEPGTDTYGYTF. The chain uses TRBV10-3 and TRBJ1-2; the match to TRBD1 covers 7 bases. Germline-derived CDR1 and CDR2 are ENHRY and SYGVKD. The V segment lost 2 bases and the J segment 5 bases; nucleotides outside the gene matches: 8. This CDR3 contains 15 residues.

This clonotype was observed a handful of times. The V call is TRBV20-1, the J call TRBJ2-7; TRBD2 might be the D (5 bases). Germline V gene sequence: CDR1 DFQATT, CDR2 SNEGSKA (reference sequence). This CDR3 comprises 14 residues. The germline V and J ends were trimmed by 2 bases and 3 bases, with 14 bases remaining between them. The CDR3 DNA sequence: TGCAGTGCTAGACCTGTGGACTCGCGCTACGAGCAGTACGTC. Encoded protein: CSARPVDSRYEQYV.

V and J are TRBV5-1 and TRBJ2-1, with D tentatively TRBD2 (6 bases). Germline V CDR1 and CDR2: SGHRS, YFSETQ. Trimming left V 3 bases short and J 9 bases short, with 13 bases between. The length of the CDR3 is 13 residues. The chain's CDR3 is CASSYGGVGEQFF. The CDR3 nucleotides are TGCGCCAGCAGCTATGGCGGGGTAGGTGAGCAGTTCTTC.

The CDR3 protein is CASSYSGQSYNEQFF. The CDR3 region has the DNA TGTGCCAGCAGTTACTCGGGACAATCCTACAATGAGCAGTTCTTC. The chain couples TRBV6-5 to TRBJ2-1; D is possibly TRBD1 (6 bases). Trimming took off 0 bases at V and 1 base at J, with 7 bases between the two ends. From germline, CDR1 is MNHEY and CDR2 SVGAGI. This CDR3 contains 15 residues.

This clonotype was found many times. The J gene is TRBJ2-3, the V gene TRBV13; TRBD2 might be the D (6 bases). Germline CDR1 is PRHDT and CDR2 is FYEKMQ (reference sequence). Trimming removed 4 bases at V and 5 bases at J, with 10 bases between. The CDR3 is 13 amino acids. The CDR3 reads CASSSGGEDTQYF. The CDR3 bases are TGTGCCAGCAGCTCCGGGGGAGAAGATACGCAGTATTTT.

This clonotype was seen a few times. Compared with germline, one end of the junction differs, possibly owing to a read error. This chain joins TRBV7-2 and TRBJ1-2, with D perhaps matching TRBD1 (6 bases). Germline V lookup: CDR1 SGHTA, CDR2 FQGNSA. The CDR3 has 13 residues. Here the CDR3 reads CASRLAGEDGYTF. In DNA, the CDR3 is TGTGCCAGCAGATTAGCAGGGGAGGATGGCTACACCTTC.

This clonotype has just a few counts. The chain has TRBV6-5 and TRBJ1-2; maybe TRBD1 (5 bases). The V gene's germline CDR1 is MNHEY and CDR2 SVGAGI. Trimming took off 0 bases at V and 4 bases at J, with 9 bases between the two ends. CDR3 length: 14 amino acids. The CDR3 loop reads CASSYSAGTYGYTF. Here the CDR3 DNA reads TGTGCCAGCAGTTACTCGGCGGGGACCTATGGCTACACCTTC.

This clonotype was detected many times. This chain uses TRBV7-2 with TRBJ1-5; D not resolved. V was clipped by 9 bases and J by 10 bases, with 10 bases between them. This CDR3 region has 10 residues. CDR1 is SGHTA, CDR2 FQGNSA, per germline. The CDR3 spells CASGPPPQHF. The CDR3 DNA reads TGTGCCAGTGGGCCTCCTCCCCAGCATTTT. The variable domain in full, with the rest retrieved from reference TRBV7-2 and TRBJ1-5, is GAGVSQSPSNKVTEKGKDVELRCDPISGHTALYWYRQSLGQGLEFLIYFQGNSAPDKSGLPSDRFSAERTGGSVSTLTIQRTQQEDSAVYLCASGPPPQHFGDGTRLSIL.

This clonotype was seen only a few times. The gene calls are TRBV4-1 and TRBJ2-3; D is perhaps TRBD2 (5 bases). This CDR3 is 13 amino acids long. Trimming took 7 bases from V and 4 from J, leaving 12 bases between them. Germline CDR1 reads MGHRA; CDR2 reads YSYEKL. In DNA, the CDR3 is TGCGCCAGCACCCTCCCGGGGTCAGATACGCAGTATTTT. Translation gives CASTLPGSDTQYF.

This clonotype was found many times. The chain joins TRBV19 to TRBJ2-7; possibly TRBD1 or TRBD2 for D (5 bases each). Germline loops: CDR1 LNHDA, CDR2 SQIVND (reference sequence). Trimming stripped 7 bases from V and 1 base from J, with 14 bases between. The CDR3 runs to 14 residues. Here the CDR3 reads CASTDRDGSYEQYF. The CDR3 DNA reads TGTGCCAGTACCGACCGGGACGGATCCTACGAGCAGTACTTC.

This clonotype was observed a handful of times. This rearrangement joins TRBV4-3 to TRBJ2-2; D may be TRBD2 (6 bases). This CDR3 is 11 amino acids long. Germline V CDR1 and CDR2: LGHNA, YSLEER. V lost 11 bases to trimming and J lost 4 bases, with 8 bases between them. The DNA for the CDR3 is TGCGCCGCGGGGTCCACCGGGGAGCTGTTTTTT. It encodes CAAGSTGELFF.

A few counts support this clonotype. The chain links TRBV5-1 to TRBJ2-3; D unresolved. Trimming stripped 3 bases from V and 7 bases from J, with 6 bases between. The V gene's germline CDR1 is SGHRS and CDR2 YFSETQ. The CDR3 covers 11 residues. The CDR3 reads CASSSENTQYF. The DNA of the CDR3 is TGCGCCAGCAGCTCGGAGAATACGCAGTATTTT. The full variable domain, completed using reference TRBV5-1 and TRBJ2-3, is KAGVTQTPRYLIKTRGQQVTLSCSPISGHRSVSWYQQTPGQGLQFLFEYFSETQRNKGNFPGRFSGRQFSNSRSEMNVSTLELGDSALYLCASSSENTQYFGPGTRLTVL.

Ten or more counts support this clonotype. V is TRBV20-1 and J is TRBJ2-4; 10 nucleotides match TRBD1. Germline CDR1 DFQATT, CDR2 SNEGSKA (reference sequence). This CDR3 is built from 15 residues. V trimming: 3 bases; J trimming: 4 bases; junction bases outside the gene matches: 6. Here the CDR3 DNA reads TGCAGTGCTAGGTACCCGGGACAGGGGAAAAACATTCAGTACTTC. Protein: CSARYPGQGKNIQYF.

This clonotype has at least ten counts. Here the CDR3 DNA reads TGTGCCAGTGGGACAGTGGAGACCCAGTACTTC. It specifies CASGTVETQYF. V gene TRBV7-9 combines with J gene TRBJ2-5, with TRBD1 matching over 7 bases. The CDR3 contains 11 residues. The trim removed 9 bases at V and 5 bases at J, leaving 3 bases unmatched. The germline gives CDR1 SEHNR, CDR2 FQNEAQ (reference sequence).

The table lists this clonotype with a few counts. The rearrangement joins TRBV4-3 to TRBJ2-3; tentatively, D is TRBD1 or TRBD2 (6 bases each). V lost 0 bases to trimming and J lost 9 bases, with 13 bases between them. Germline V gene data show CDR1 as LGHNA and CDR2 as YSLEER. This CDR3 is 14 amino acids long. CDR3 sequence reads: CASSQDGGRDTQYF. CDR3 coding DNA: TGCGCCAGCAGCCAAGATGGGGGGCGCGACACGCAGTATTTT.